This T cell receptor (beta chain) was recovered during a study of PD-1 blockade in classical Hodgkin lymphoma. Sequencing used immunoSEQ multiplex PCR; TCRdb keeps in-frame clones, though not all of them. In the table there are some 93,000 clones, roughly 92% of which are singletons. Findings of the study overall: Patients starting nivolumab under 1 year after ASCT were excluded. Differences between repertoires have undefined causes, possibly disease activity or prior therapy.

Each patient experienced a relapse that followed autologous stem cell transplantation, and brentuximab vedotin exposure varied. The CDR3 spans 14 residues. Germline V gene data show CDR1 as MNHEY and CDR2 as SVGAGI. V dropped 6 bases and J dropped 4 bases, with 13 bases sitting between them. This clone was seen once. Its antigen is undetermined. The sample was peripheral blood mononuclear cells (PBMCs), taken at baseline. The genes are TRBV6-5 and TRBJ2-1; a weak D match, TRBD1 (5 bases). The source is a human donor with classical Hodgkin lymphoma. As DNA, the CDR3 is TGTGCCAGCAGCCAAGTGGGGCCATACAATGAGCAGTTCTTC. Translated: CASSQVGPYNEQFF.